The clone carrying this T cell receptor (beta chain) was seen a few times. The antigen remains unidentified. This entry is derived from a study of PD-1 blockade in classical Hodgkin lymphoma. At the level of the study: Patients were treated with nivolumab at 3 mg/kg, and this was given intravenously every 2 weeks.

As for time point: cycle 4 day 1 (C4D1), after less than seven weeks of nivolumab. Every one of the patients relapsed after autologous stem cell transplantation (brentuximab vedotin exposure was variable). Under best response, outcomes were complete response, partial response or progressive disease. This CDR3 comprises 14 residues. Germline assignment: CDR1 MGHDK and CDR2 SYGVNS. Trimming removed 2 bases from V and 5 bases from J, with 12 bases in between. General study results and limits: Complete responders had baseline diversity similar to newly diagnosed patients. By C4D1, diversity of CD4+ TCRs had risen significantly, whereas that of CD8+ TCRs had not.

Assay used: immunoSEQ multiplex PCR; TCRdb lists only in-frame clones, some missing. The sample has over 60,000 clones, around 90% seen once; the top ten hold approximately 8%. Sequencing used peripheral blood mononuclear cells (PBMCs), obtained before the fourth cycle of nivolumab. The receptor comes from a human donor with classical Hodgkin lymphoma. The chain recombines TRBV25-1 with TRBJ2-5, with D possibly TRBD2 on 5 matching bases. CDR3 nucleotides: TGTGCCAGCAGTGAACTATCGGAGGCCGAGACCCAGTACTTC. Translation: CASSELSEAETQYF.